This note documents a single T cell receptor (beta chain) sequence. Measured with immunoSEQ multiplex PCR; TCRdb has only the in-frame clones, and not every one. The table lists 250,000 to 300,000 clones, roughly 86% of them singletons. J was trimmed by 6 bases and V by 4 bases; bases with no gene match: 12. This CDR3 contains 17 residues. Germline values: CDR1 SGHRS, CDR2 YFSETQ. These data originate in a study of blood T cell repertoires in COVID-19. Material for sequencing was peripheral blood. V gene TRBV5-1 combines with J gene TRBJ2-2; 10 bases match TRBD2. This sequence was found in a woman in her 30s with COVID-19, enrolled during active disease. DNA for the CDR3: TGCGCCAGCAGCGTCCAGGCCAGCGGGAGGGCCGCCGGGGAGCTGTTTTTT. It codes for CASSVQASGRAAGELFF.